This T cell receptor beta chain came from a study of beta chain features in type 1 diabetes (dated by TCRdb to 2017 to 2018). For the study in its entirety: Mean age, gender distribution, total cell number and subset yield did not differ between patients and healthy donors. A total of some 110 million sorted cells were examined across all samples, and the number of cells per subset was strongly correlated with RNA yield. Regulatory and stem cell-like memory subsets were isolated from only 8 patients and roughly 8 healthy donors, whereas naive and central memory subsets came from all 28 donors. The study compared TCRB repertoires of sorted circulating CD4+ T cell subsets between recently diagnosed type 1 diabetes patients and matched healthy donors. What the research found in general, with its limitations: At VDJ recombination sites, type 1 diabetes patients had fewer insertions and more deleted nucleotides, which implies abnormalities in thymic rearrangement. Shorter templates might have been favored by PCR, but patient and control samples were amplified and corrected together, so both groups would have been affected equally by any skew. Naive, central memory and regulatory TCRB repertoires appeared to be more alike among patients than among healthy donors. Because cDNA was sequenced instead of genomic DNA, highly expressing activated cells could be over-represented, though the groups showed no difference in activation or CD3 levels. In all four CD4+ subsets, TCRB CDR3 length was moderately but significantly shorter in type 1 diabetes patients. HLA sub-analyses involved small numbers of individuals, so any influence of HLA type on TCRB rearrangement remained unresolved.

The High Capacity cDNA Reverse Transcription Kit was used to reverse transcribe all of the isolated RNA, meaning that expressed TCRB transcripts were what got sequenced. Deep immunoSEQ sequencing was applied to naive, central memory and regulatory T cell samples, giving an average of approximately 4 million total reads per sample. Sorted cells were lysed in RLT buffer, and RNA was extracted using DNase-treated RNeasy Micro or Mini kits according to cell number. To prevent cross-contamination, each cell subset was processed individually, whereas patient and healthy donor samples were processed jointly. The immunoSEQ multiplex PCR was used to amplify TCRB sequences from cDNA, generating 87-bp fragments that spanned the CDR3 region. Sequencing of the amplicons was performed on the Illumina HiSeq platform. In the authors' own workflow: Synthetic template baselines were used to correct PCR bias computationally, reads within Hamming distance 2 were collapsed together, and singletons that could not be merged were discarded. Reads were aligned against IMGT so that V, D and J genes, CDR3 length and insertions or deletions at six rearrangement sites could be assigned. Within each subset, clonotype counts were normalized to sorted cell number, and only after that were true diversity and Gini coefficients computed with the tcR R package. The overlap coefficient, calculated on TCRB nucleotide sequences, was used to measure repertoire sharing. Out-of-frame TCRB sequences from naive cells were analyzed as a proxy for the pre-selection repertoire. TCRdb took this table from immuneACCESS and kept in-frame rearrangements with V and J called. Such tables lack part of the clones; where checked against another copy, unresolved V genes explain under half of the gap, and the rest is unexplained. V and J calls and clone size are as listed in that table; D and trimming were resolved from the DNA. Recorded for this sample are around 430,000 clones; 25% to 35% of them occurred a single time. The top ten clonotypes cover around 0.065% of the sample.

A remark on this clone: Its binding antigen is unknown. Sequence at one end of the junction differs from germline and may be a read error.

Each donor gave one peripheral blood draw, roughly 0.11 L on average, collected into heparinised tubes. Using a panel that included CD45RO, CCR7, CD25, CD127, CD95 and CD27, naive, central memory, regulatory and stem cell-like memory CD4+ T cells were sorted on a BD FACSAria II. Every sorted population had a purity above 95%. Right away, PBMCs were isolated by Lymphoprep density gradient centrifugation and were stained directly, with no culture step. So that batch effects would be minimized, each experiment stained and sorted samples in pairs, pairing one healthy donor with one patient. Including cysteine and phenylalanine, the CDR3 has 13 amino acids. Only CDR3 DNA remains: 39 bases, in frame from the first base. The germline V gene sets CDR1 to MDHEN and CDR2 to SYDVKM.

The TCR originated in a man aged 18 to 29 in good health. The rearrangement joined TRBV28 to TRBJ2-7; TRBD2 might be the D gene, on 5 matching bases. Sequenced sample: naive CD4+ T cells from blood. Interpreted using the paper, the cell subset or site label stands for: true naive CD4+ T cells. The DNA sequence is TGTGCCAGCAGTTTGAGGGAAAACTACGAGCGGTACTTC. Translated, it gives CASSLRENYERYF.